These 17 T cell receptor beta chains were all obtained from the same sample, sequenced in a study of Ad26.COV2.S vaccination and SARS-CoV-2 variants. The assay was immunoSEQ multiplex PCR, and TCRdb's table has in-frame clones only and misses some. The table lists 410,000 or so clones, 92% of them singletons. Documented treatment: roughly 20 received Ad26.COV2.S at low or high dose, single or two shots; about 5 received placebo; per-sample allocation not given. Specimen acquisition occurred on day 63 following the initial vaccine or placebo injection. The source material was peripheral blood, sampled in a trial of Ad26.COV2.S vaccine versus placebo. Receptors were obtained from a person aged 18 to 59 who received the Ad26.COV2.S COVID-19 vaccine or a placebo.

The V call is TRBV28, the J call TRBJ2-5, with D hard to call. The CDR3 covers 15 residues. In germline, CDR1 is MDHEN, CDR2 SYDVKM. The V end was cut by 7 bases, the J end by 1 base, with 16 bases between. This CDR3 reads CASTSGWGSQETQYF. The CDR3, as DNA: TGTGCCAGCACGAGTGGGTGGGGATCCCAAGAGACCCAGTACTTC.

The chain couples TRBV27 to TRBJ2-1; D uncertain. CDR3 length equals 14 residues. Germline CDR1 is MNHEY and CDR2 is SMNVEV (reference sequence). V was cut by 7 bases and J by 9 bases, with 19 bases left in between. The CDR3 DNA sequence: TGTGCCAGCACCCGAGTGATGGGGATCGGTGAGCAGTTCTTC. Translated, it gives CASTRVMGIGEQFF.

The J gene is TRBJ1-2, the V gene TRBV6-5; maybe TRBD1 (5 bases). Germline CDR1 and CDR2: MNHEY and SVGAGI. This CDR3 spans 13 amino acids. V lost 7 bases and J 4 bases, leaving 13 bases between the germline ends. The CDR3 DNA reads as TGTGCCAGCAAAAACGGACACTTCTATGGCTACACCTTC. This translates into CASKNGHFYGYTF.

The chain joins TRBV10-1 to TRBJ2-1; TRBD1 agrees at 10 bases. There are 16 residues in the CDR3. J lost 4 bases, V lost 6 bases, and 9 bases had no gene match. Germline V gene sequence: CDR1 WNHNN, CDR2 SYGVQD (reference sequence). The CDR3 bases are TGCGCCAGCAGCCCCGGGACAGGGGTTCGATACAATGAGCAGTTCTTC. It yields the protein CASSPGTGVRYNEQFF.

V usage is TRBV19 and J usage is TRBJ1-5; 9 bases are a match to TRBD1. Germline V lookup: CDR1 LNHDA, CDR2 SQIVND (reference sequence). The CDR3 runs 15 residues. V gave up 3 bases and J gave up 6 bases; unmatched junction bases: 6. The CDR3 region is CASSMDRGGGQPQHF. The CDR3 nucleotides are TGTGCCAGTAGTATGGACAGGGGAGGAGGTCAGCCCCAGCATTTT. The variable domain in full, completed from reference TRBV19 and TRBJ1-5, reads DGGITQSPKYLFRKEGQNVTLSCEQNLNHDAMYWYRQDPGQGLRLIYYSQIVNDFQKGDIAEGYSVSREKKESFPLTVTSAQKNPTAFYLCASSMDRGGGQPQHFGDGTRLSIL.

This clone has a handful of counts. The gene calls are TRBV2 and TRBJ1-1; perhaps TRBD1 as D (6 bases). Germline V gene lookup returns CDR1 SNHLY and CDR2 FYNNEI. The CDR3 length is 13 residues. The V end was cut by 5 bases, the J end by 1 base, with 8 bases between. The CDR3 DNA is TGTGCCAGCAGTTCACAGGGGAACACTGAAGCTTTCTTT. Translating gives CASSSQGNTEAFF.

The chain combines TRBV9 with TRBJ2-7, with TRBD1 matching 7 bases. J was trimmed by 0 bases and V by 7 bases; bases with no gene match: 7. The germline CDR1 and CDR2 sequences are SGDLS and YYNGEE. The CDR3 spans 14 residues. CDR3 residues: CASSPGGSSYEQYF. In DNA, the CDR3 is TGTGCCAGCTCCCCAGGGGGAAGCTCCTACGAGCAGTACTTC.

CDR3 nucleotides: TGTGCCAGCAGTGGCAGGGCGTTTTATGGCTACACCTTC. This gives the protein CASSGRAFYGYTF. This rearrangement joins TRBV27 to TRBJ1-2; tentative D call: TRBD1 (5 bases). This CDR3 has 13 amino acids. Germline V gene data show CDR1 as MNHEY and CDR2 as SMNVEV (reference sequence). Trimming took off 5 bases at V and 5 bases at J, with 12 bases between the two ends.

CDR3 DNA sequence: TGTGCCAGTAGTCTCTTGACTGACTCTGGAAACACCATATATTTT. Residues: CASSLLTDSGNTIYF. The rearrangement links TRBV19 to TRBJ1-3; D gene ambiguous. Germline CDR1 and CDR2: LNHDA and SQIVND (reference sequence). The CDR3 contains 15 residues. V lost 5 bases and J lost 0, with 11 bases in between.

V is TRBV10-3 and J is TRBJ2-3; 11 bases are shared with TRBD2. CDR3 size: 15 residues. The germline V gene has CDR1 ENHRY and CDR2 SYGVKD. The trim removed 2 bases at V and 3 bases at J, leaving 1 base unmatched. CDR3 loop: CAISEIAGGTDTQYF. For the CDR3, the DNA is TGTGCCATCAGTGAGATAGCGGGGGGGACAGATACGCAGTATTTT.

V usage is TRBV3-1 (or the pseudogene TRBV3-2) and J usage is TRBJ2-7; D may be TRBD2 (6 bases). This CDR3 has 15 amino acids. CDR1 and CDR2 from the germline V gene are LGHDT and YNNKEL (reference sequence). Trimming removed 1 base at V and 4 bases at J, with 14 bases between. The CDR3 bases are TGTGCCAGCAGCCAAGGACTAGGCGGTCGGTACGAGCAGTACTTC. Amino acids: CASSQGLGGRYEQYF.

V gene TRBV27 combines with J gene TRBJ2-5; perhaps TRBD2 as D (7 bases). Germline V gene sequence: CDR1 MNHEY, CDR2 SMNVEV (reference sequence). V gave up 5 bases and J gave up 0 bases, with 16 bases separating them. The CDR3 consists of 16 residues. The CDR3 protein is CASSTRGGLYQETQYF. CDR3 nucleotide sequence: TGTGCCAGCAGTACTAGGGGGGGGCTGTACCAAGAGACCCAGTACTTC.

The chain carries TRBV13 and TRBJ2-1; 9 bases fit TRBD2. The germline CDR1 and CDR2 sequences are PRHDT and FYEKMQ (reference sequence). This CDR3 contains 17 residues. V shed 5 bases, J shed 0 bases, and the junction held 8 bases outside the gene matches. DNA for the CDR3: TGTGCCAGCAGCCCGCGGACTAGCGAGGTCTCCTACAATGAGCAGTTCTTC. Amino acid sequence: CASSPRTSEVSYNEQFF.

CDR3 in amino acids: CASSVGGTDTGELFF. CDR3 nucleotide sequence: TGTGCCAGCTCGGTAGGAGGAACGGACACCGGGGAGCTGTTTTTT. The chain uses TRBV6-5 and TRBJ2-2; maybe TRBD2 (5 bases). There are 15 residues in the CDR3. V lost 8 bases to trimming and J lost 3 bases, with 16 bases between them. Germline CDR1 MNHEY, CDR2 SVGAGI.

The genes are TRBV5-1 and TRBJ1-2, with unresolved D. Germline V CDR1 and CDR2: SGHRS, YFSETQ. CDR3 size: 15 residues. Trimming removed 4 bases from V and 4 bases from J, with 17 bases in between. CDR3 region: CASSLEPGFGYGYTF. The CDR3 DNA sequence: TGCGCCAGCAGCCTAGAACCCGGATTTGGCTATGGCTACACCTTC.

In the case of this clone: Other nucleotide sequences from this sample produce the same CDR3. This chain connects TRBV6-6 to TRBJ2-7; no definite D call. Trimming stripped 0 bases from V and 1 base from J, with 7 bases between. The germline V gene encodes CDR1 MNHNY and CDR2 SVGAGI (reference sequence). This CDR3 has 14 amino acids. CDR3 residues: CASSYSGLSYEQYF. DNA for the CDR3: TGTGCCAGCAGTTACTCGGGCCTGTCCTACGAGCAGTACTTC.

The chain is built from TRBV6-2 or TRBV6-3 and TRBJ2-2; 10 bases are a match to TRBD1. V was pared by 0 bases and J by 8 bases, with 9 bases of the junction left unmatched. Germline CDR1 MNHEY, CDR2 SVGEGT. The length of the CDR3 is 17 residues. CDR3 region: CASSYSPDRGLSGELFF. CDR3 nucleotides: TGTGCCAGCAGTTACTCCCCGGACAGGGGGTTATCGGGGGAGCTGTTTTTT.